These 4 T cell receptor beta chains were all obtained from the same sample, sequenced in a study of CD8 T cell repertoires and HIV-1 epitope variants. These receptors' targets are unknown. Data came from immunoSEQ multiplex PCR; TCRdb stores just in-frame clones and leaves some out. The sample includes fewer than 6,000 clones, roughly three fifths of them seen just once. The sample consisted of cultured CD8+ T cells derived from PBMCs. Receptor source: a male donor with HIV.

The chain has TRBV11-2 and TRBJ2-1; maybe TRBD1 (6 bases). The CDR3 totals 15 residues. Germline CDR1 is SGHAT and CDR2 is FQNNGV. Trimming pared 2 bases from V and 7 bases from J, leaving 15 bases between. The CDR3 bases are TGTGCCAGCAGCTTACACACAGGGTTCCCTAATGAGCAGTTCTTC. Translating gives CASSLHTGFPNEQFF.

The genes are TRBV5-1 and TRBJ1-3, with D maybe TRBD1 (5 bases). Per germline, CDR1 SGHRS and CDR2 YFSETQ. Trimming removed 2 bases from V and 1 base from J, with 13 bases in between. This CDR3 comprises 16 residues. The CDR3 DNA follows: TGCGCCAGCAGCTTAACAGGTGACCCTTCTGGAAACACCATATATTTT. It codes for CASSLTGDPSGNTIYF.

This clone came up a few times. This rearrangement joins TRBV5-4 to TRBJ1-1; D remains unclear. Trimming removed 0 bases at V and 3 bases at J, with 6 bases between. Germline V lookup: CDR1 SGHNT, CDR2 YYREEE (reference sequence). This CDR3 spans 13 amino acids. The CDR3 DNA sequence: TGTGCCAGCAGCTTGGCGTCTTACACTGAAGCTTTCTTT. Translation gives CASSLASYTEAFF.

This clone was found a few times. The rearrangement joins TRBV7-9 to TRBJ2-7; the D is unclear. V gave up 3 bases and J gave up 2 bases, with 8 bases separating them. The CDR3 is made up of 13 amino acids. The germline CDR1 and CDR2 sequences are SEHNR and FQNEAQ (reference sequence). CDR3 nucleotide sequence: TGTGCCAGCAGCTTGGCGGCGGCCTACGAGCAGTACTTC. As protein: CASSLAAAYEQYF.